Sequencing of this TCR beta chain was carried out in a study of cytomegalovirus exposure and HLA in healthy donors. Clones were sequenced by immunoSEQ multiplex PCR, and TCRdb holds only the in-frame ones, with some missing. The table has about 82,000 clones, 90% to 95% seen once; the top ten hold 0.69%. Germline V lookup: CDR1 MDHEN, CDR2 SYDVKM. This CDR3 comprises 15 residues. The V gene lost 3 bases and the J gene lost 0 bases, with 9 bases spanning the gap. The TCR comes from a woman under 30 in good health and CMV-seronegative. Sequenced sample: PBMCs. The chain uses TRBV28 and TRBJ2-1, with unresolved D. The chain's CDR3 is CASSFPVGSYNEQFF. In nucleotides, the CDR3 is TGTGCCAGCAGTTTCCCCGTCGGCTCCTACAATGAGCAGTTCTTC.